These 20 T cell receptor beta chains came from one sample sequenced in a study of blood T cell repertoires in COVID-19. Data came from immunoSEQ multiplex PCR; TCRdb stores just in-frame clones and leaves some out. The repertoire includes approximately 240,000 clones, 65% to 85% of them detected once, and around 4.1% sits in the top ten. The material sequenced was peripheral blood. The receptors were sampled from a woman in her forties with active or convalescent COVID-19.

V gene TRBV3-1 (or the pseudogene TRBV3-2) combines with J gene TRBJ2-5, with D tentatively TRBD1 (6 bases). V lost 4 bases to trimming and J lost 5 bases, with 17 bases between them. The germline CDR1 and CDR2 sequences are LGHDT and YNNKEL (reference sequence). This CDR3 region has 15 residues. This CDR3 is CASSLKSGEMETQYF. The CDR3 region has the DNA TGTGCCAGCAGCCTAAAATCAGGGGAGATGGAGACCCAGTACTTC.

The genes are TRBV28 and TRBJ1-1, with 7 bases aligning to TRBD1. CDR1 is MDHEN, CDR2 SYDVKM, per germline. The CDR3 extends over 15 amino acids. V trimming: 5 bases; J trimming: 7 bases; junction bases outside the gene matches: 13. The CDR3 DNA is TGTGCCAGCAGTCCGCCCTCCGGGGACAGTATTGAAGCTTTCTTT. Translating it yields CASSPPSGDSIEAFF.

V usage is TRBV5-1 and J usage is TRBJ1-1; the match to TRBD1 covers 7 bases. Trimming cost V 4 bases and J 2 bases; bases outside gene matches: 5. This CDR3 region has 14 residues. From germline, CDR1 is SGHRS and CDR2 YFSETQ. CDR3 DNA: TGCGCCAGCAGCGTGACAGGGTTTAACACTGAAGCTTTCTTT. Encoded protein: CASSVTGFNTEAFF.

V gene TRBV7-6 combines with J gene TRBJ2-5; D gene ambiguous. This CDR3 region has 14 residues. In germline, CDR1 is SGHVS, CDR2 FNYEAQ. Trimming removed 1 base from V and 5 bases from J, with 11 bases in between. CDR3 sequence (DNA): TGTGCCAGCAGCTTAGTCCCGGGTCGGGAGACCCAGTACTTC. Translating it yields CASSLVPGRETQYF. Supplemented by reference TRBV7-6 and TRBJ2-5, the full variable domain reads GAGVSQSPRYKVTKRGQDVALRCDPISGHVSLYWYRQALGQGPEFLTYFNYEAQQDKSGLPNDRFSAERPEGSISTLTIQRTEQRDSAMYRCASSLVPGRETQYFGPGTRLLVL.

The rearrangement uses TRBV27 and TRBJ1-2, with TRBD1 matching 8 bases. J gave up 7 bases and V 9 bases, and 7 bases lay outside the gene matches. The CDR3 covers 12 residues. Germline values: CDR1 MNHEY, CDR2 SMNVEV (reference sequence). CDR3 loop: CASMTGVGGYTF. CDR3 nucleotide sequence: TGTGCCAGTATGACAGGGGTAGGTGGCTACACCTTC.

This chain joins TRBV19 and TRBJ1-5; D is undetermined. Between the trimmed V and J ends, which lost 4 bases and 2 bases, there was a span of 9 bases. This CDR3 contains 14 residues. Germline V lookup: CDR1 LNHDA, CDR2 SQIVND (reference sequence). CDR3 coding DNA: TGTGCCAGTAGTACAGGTTTTCGCAATCAGCCCCAGCATTTT. It yields the protein CASSTGFRNQPQHF. Supplemented by reference TRBV19 and TRBJ1-5, the full variable domain reads DGGITQSPKYLFRKEGQNVTLSCEQNLNHDAMYWYRQDPGQGLRLIYYSQIVNDFQKGDIAEGYSVSREKKESFPLTVTSAQKNPTAFYLCASSTGFRNQPQHFGDGTRLSIL.

This CDR3 reads CASSQRGTGTEAFF. DNA of the CDR3: TGTGCCAGCAGCCAAAGGGGGACAGGCACTGAAGCTTTCTTT. This sequence joins TRBV16 and TRBJ1-1; TRBD1 matches at 8 bases. The CDR3 length is 14 residues. Germline V gene data show CDR1 as KGHSY and CDR2 as FQNENV. V dropped 2 bases and J dropped 4; count of bases not matched to a gene: 3. The full variable domain, with the rest looked up from reference TRBV16 and TRBJ1-1, is GEEVAQTPKHLVRGEGQKAKLYCAPIKGHSYVFWYQQVLKNEFKFLISFQNENVFDETGMPKERFSAKCLPNSPCSLEIQATKLEDSAVYFCASSQRGTGTEAFFGQGTRLTVV.

This clone was counted between two and nine times. The genes are TRBV5-3 and TRBJ1-6, with D possibly being TRBD1 (5 bases). TRBV5-3 is treated as an ORF (open reading frame) with a function not yet certain. The CDR3 loop spans 19 amino acids. V dropped 1 base and J dropped 0 bases, with 17 bases sitting between them. CDR3 sequence: CARSLPPGPTGSYNSPLHF. In nucleotides, the CDR3 is TGTGCCAGAAGCTTGCCCCCTGGGCCAACAGGCTCCTATAATTCACCCCTCCACTTT.

V is TRBV3-1 (or the pseudogene TRBV3-2) and J is TRBJ1-6; D is unclear. Trimming cost V 1 base and J 5 bases, with 12 bases left between them. The V gene's germline CDR1 is LGHDT and CDR2 YNNKEL (reference sequence). The CDR3 spans 16 residues. The CDR3 spells CASSQVPDMNNSPLHF. As DNA, the CDR3 is TGTGCCAGCAGCCAAGTGCCCGACATGAATAATTCACCCCTCCACTTT.

The chain combines TRBV15 with TRBJ2-1; D is undetermined. V dropped 5 bases and J dropped 4 bases, with 3 bases sitting between them. CDR1 is LNHNV, CDR2 YYDKDF, per germline (reference sequence). This CDR3 region has 11 residues. For the CDR3, the DNA is TGTGCCACCAGCGAGTACAATGAGCAGTTCTTC. Its protein product is CATSEYNEQFF. The variable domain in full, with the rest retrieved from reference TRBV15 and TRBJ2-1, is DAMVIQNPRYQVTQFGKPVTLSCSQTLNHNVMYWYQQKSSQAPKLLFHYYDKDFNNEADTPDNFQSRRPNTSFCFLDIRSPGLGDTAMYLCATSEYNEQFFGPGTRLTVL.

The V gene is TRBV3-1 (or the pseudogene TRBV3-2), the J gene TRBJ2-1, with 9 bases lining up with TRBD2. The CDR3 totals 16 residues. Germline V gives CDR1 LGHDT, CDR2 YNNKEL (reference sequence). The trim removed 1 base at V and 4 bases at J, leaving 5 bases unmatched. CDR3 loop: CASSQGRGGRYNEQFF. The DNA of the CDR3 is TGTGCCAGCAGCCAAGGGCGGGGGGGCCGGTACAATGAGCAGTTCTTC.

The CDR3 loop reads CAWSVSTEAFF. The CDR3 DNA is TGTGCCTGGAGTGTAAGTACAGAAGCTTTCTTT. The rearrangement joins TRBV30 to TRBJ1-1, with D unresolved. Germline-derived CDR1 and CDR2 are GTSNPN and SVGIG (reference sequence). The CDR3 loop spans 11 amino acids. Trimming pared 0 bases from V and 8 bases from J, leaving 7 bases between.

This rearrangement joins TRBV5-1 to TRBJ1-1; the D is unclear. The V gene's germline CDR1 is SGHRS and CDR2 YFSETQ. V was trimmed by 2 bases and J by 5 bases, leaving 10 bases between them. This CDR3 contains 13 residues. CDR3 in amino acids: CASSLLYGTEAFF. The CDR3 coding sequence is TGCGCCAGCAGCTTACTGTATGGTACTGAAGCTTTCTTT.

The chain carries TRBV19 and TRBJ1-3, with a weak D call TRBD1 (6 bases). This CDR3 contains 15 residues. Germline V gene data show CDR1 as LNHDA and CDR2 as SQIVND (reference sequence). V lost 3 bases and J 2 bases, leaving 11 bases between the germline ends. CDR3 region: CASSISRTAGNTIYF. The CDR3 nucleotides read TGTGCCAGTAGTATTAGTCGGACAGCTGGAAACACCATATATTTT.

This clone has just a few counts. This chain connects TRBV10-1 to TRBJ2-7, with unresolved D. Trimming took 3 bases from V and 3 from J, leaving 6 bases between them. Per the germline V gene, CDR1 is WNHNN and CDR2 is SYGVQD (reference sequence). This CDR3 has 12 amino acids. The CDR3, as DNA: TGCGCCAGCAGTGACGCGTTCTACGAGCAGTACTTC. Its translation is CASSDAFYEQYF.

The chain uses TRBV2 and TRBJ1-1; tentative D call: TRBD1 (6 bases). Germline CDR1 is SNHLY and CDR2 is FYNNEI. Trimming pared 6 bases from V and 5 bases from J, leaving 19 bases between. The CDR3 has 15 residues. The CDR3 spells CASSVPTGRRTEAFF. Written as DNA, the CDR3 is TGTGCCAGCAGCGTACCGACAGGCCGACGGACTGAAGCTTTCTTT. The full variable domain, in which reference TRBV2 and TRBJ1-1 provide the parts outside the CDR3, is EPEVTQTPSHQVTQMGQEVILRCVPISNHLYFYWYRQILGQKVEFLVSFYNNEISEKSEIFDDQFSVERPDGSNFTLKIRSTKLEDSAMYFCASSVPTGRRTEAFFGQGTRLTVV.

The CDR3 region is CASSTQVGAKNIQYF. In DNA form, the CDR3 reads TGTGCCAGCAGCACCCAGGTCGGAGCCAAAAACATTCAGTACTTC. The rearrangement uses TRBV11-1 and TRBJ2-4; no firm D call. The germline V gene encodes CDR1 SGHAT and CDR2 FQDESV (reference sequence). The CDR3 has 15 residues. Trimming pared 5 bases from V and 0 bases from J, leaving 11 bases between.

This clone was counted at least ten times. The chain joins TRBV11-2 to TRBJ2-1; 7 bases match TRBD2. Germline CDR1 reads SGHAT; CDR2 reads FQNNGV. After removal of 0 bases from V and 9 bases from J, the junction contained 5 bases not matched to a gene. The CDR3 has 14 residues. The CDR3 protein is CASSLDREGGEQFF. DNA of the CDR3: TGTGCCAGCAGCTTAGACAGGGAGGGAGGTGAGCAGTTCTTC.

V and J are TRBV3-1 (or the pseudogene TRBV3-2) and TRBJ1-3, with unresolved D. The CDR3 spans 18 residues. Trimming cost V 3 bases and J 0 bases, with 18 bases left between them. Germline CDR1 is LGHDT and CDR2 is YNNKEL (reference sequence). The CDR3 DNA reads TGTGCCAGCAGCCACGAACTACCGGGATCACACTCTGGAAACACCATATATTTT. Translating it yields CASSHELPGSHSGNTIYF.

This chain joins TRBV5-1 and TRBJ2-7; 10 positions match TRBD1. With V trimmed by 2 bases and J by 3 bases, 2 bases remained unmatched. Germline loops: CDR1 SGHRS, CDR2 YFSETQ. This CDR3 is 14 amino acids long. CDR3 coding DNA: TGCGCCAGCAGCTTAGGGGACAGGGGCTACGAGCAGTACTTC. Its protein product is CASSLGDRGYEQYF. The complete variable domain, with remaining parts taken from reference TRBV5-1 and TRBJ2-7, reads KAGVTQTPRYLIKTRGQQVTLSCSPISGHRSVSWYQQTPGQGLQFLFEYFSETQRNKGNFPGRFSGRQFSNSRSEMNVSTLELGDSALYLCASSLGDRGYEQYFGPGTRLTVT.